This T cell receptor beta chain was observed in a study of radiotherapy plus CTLA-4 blockade in lung cancer. Germline V gene sequence: CDR1 ENHRY, CDR2 SYGVKD. There are 14 residues in the CDR3. Trimming removed 4 bases from V and 3 bases from J, with 11 bases in between. Some clones are missing from TCRdb's copy, which holds only in-frame ones; the method was immunoSEQ multiplex PCR. This table has roughly 71,000 clones, approximately 78% appearing once. To note about this clone: Antigen unknown.

Enrolled patients, whose metastatic non-small-cell lung cancer was chemo-refractory, received focal radiation plus CTLA-4 blockade with ipilimumab. Study results and limitations: TCR clones originating in tumors grew in number in blood after radiotherapy plus ipilimumab.

The chain carries TRBV10-3 and TRBJ2-3; D is perhaps TRBD2 (5 bases). This clonotype was obtained from a human donor with non-small cell lung cancer who had a complete response to radiotherapy plus ipilimumab. The specimen comprised peripheral blood, sampled from a patient treated with radiotherapy plus ipilimumab. The chain's CDR3 is CAISGTGNTDTQYF. CDR3 nucleotide sequence: TGTGCCATCAGTGGGACGGGGAATACAGATACGCAGTATTTT.